What follows are 24 T cell receptor beta chains derived from one specimen sequenced in a study of graft-versus-host responses after intestinal transplantation. Their specific antigens are unknown. This table comes from immunoSEQ multiplex PCR, and its TCRdb copy is limited to in-frame clones, with some not included. Among over 65,000 clones listed, approximately 90% were seen once. Sequenced here: unstimulated CD8+ T cells sorted from spleen or lymph node cells, sampled before transplant. The receptors were gathered from a human donor who was the organ donor for an intestinal transplant.

This chain joins TRBV6-5 and TRBJ1-2; D not resolved. Trimming cost V 3 bases and J 4 bases, with 15 bases left between them. Germline V gives CDR1 MNHEY, CDR2 SVGAGI. This CDR3 comprises 15 residues. CDR3 DNA: TGTGCCAGCAGTTATACCCCTGGCAGTACCTATGGCTACACCTTC. Translation: CASSYTPGSTYGYTF.

This clone was seen a handful of times. A clone one base away is much larger, so this may be a read error. The chain links TRBV9 to TRBJ1-1; D is uncertain. Per germline, CDR1 SGDLS and CDR2 YYNGEE. The CDR3 totals 13 residues. Trimming cost V 1 base and J 2 bases, with 6 bases left between them. The CDR3: CASSVHINTEAFF. The CDR3 region has the DNA TGTGCCAGCAGCGTACACATTAACACTGAAGCTTTCTTT.

The chain recombines TRBV6-1 with TRBJ2-7; weak D call: TRBD1 (5 bases). Trimming pared 6 bases from V and 2 bases from J, leaving 11 bases between. The V gene's germline CDR1 is MNHNS and CDR2 SASEGT. The CDR3 runs 13 residues. The CDR3 DNA follows: TGTGCCAGCAGCGCGACAGTTACCTACGAGCAGTACTTC. Its translation is CASSATVTYEQYF.

J is TRBJ2-3 and V is TRBV5-1; D perhaps matches TRBD1 (6 bases). Per germline, CDR1 SGHRS and CDR2 YFSETQ. The CDR3 loop spans 15 amino acids. The V end was cut by 9 bases, the J end by 1 base, with 18 bases between. The CDR3 region is CATRAEEGGTDTQYF. The CDR3, as DNA: TGCGCCACTCGGGCAGAAGAGGGGGGCACAGATACGCAGTATTTT.

This clone was seen only once. The chain is built from TRBV7-3 and TRBJ2-1; 7 positions match TRBD2. This CDR3 region has 17 residues. Trimming took 4 bases from V and 9 from J; bases not matched to a gene: 18. Germline V lookup: CDR1 SGHTA, CDR2 FQGTGA. CDR3 in DNA: TGTGCCAGCAGCTCCTCAATATTACGGCGGGGGTCAGGTGAGCAGTTCTTC. Its protein is CASSSSILRRGSGEQFF.

The chain employs TRBV5-4 and TRBJ2-3; 10 nucleotides line up with TRBD2. The ends lost 4 bases at V and 2 bases at J; junction bases unmatched: 7. The CDR3 spans 16 residues. Germline V gene sequence: CDR1 SGHNT, CDR2 YYREEE (reference sequence). The DNA for the CDR3 is TGTGCCAGCAGCGCCGAAGGACTAGCGGTCACAGATACGCAGTATTTT. Protein sequence: CASSAEGLAVTDTQYF.

The chain is built from TRBV5-5 and TRBJ2-1; 9 bases map to TRBD2. Trimming cost V 0 bases and J 10 bases; bases outside gene matches: 5. The germline CDR1 and CDR2 sequences are SGHKS and YYEKEE (reference sequence). This CDR3 has 14 residues. CDR3 coding DNA: TGTGCCAGCAGCTTGGGAGCGGGGGGAAGGGAGCAGTTCTTC. The encoded protein is CASSLGAGGREQFF.

This clone showed up just once. The rearrangement joins TRBV6-1 to TRBJ2-7; D is possibly TRBD1 (5 bases). The CDR3 contains 13 residues. From germline, CDR1 is MNHNS and CDR2 SASEGT. The V and J ends lost 7 bases and 5 bases respectively, with 15 bases between them. CDR3 loop: CASNAGPNHEQYF. The CDR3 DNA follows: TGTGCCAGCAACGCAGGGCCTAACCACGAGCAGTACTTC.

The rearrangement joins TRBV4-1 to TRBJ2-2, with 8 bases fitting TRBD1. The ends lost 4 bases at V and 4 bases at J; junction bases unmatched: 5. The germline CDR1 and CDR2 sequences are MGHRA and YSYEKL. CDR3 size: 15 residues. The CDR3 DNA reads as TGCGCCAGCAGCCCTGGACAGGGACCCACCGGGGAGCTGTTTTTT. This gives the protein CASSPGQGPTGELFF.

The chain has TRBV2 and TRBJ2-1; the match to TRBD2 covers 11 bases. Trimming at V came to 3 bases and at J to 4 bases, leaving 2 bases not matched to a gene. CDR3 size: 15 residues. Germline CDR1 and CDR2: SNHLY and FYNNEI. This chain's CDR3 is CASSEGLAVYNEQFF. CDR3 in DNA: TGTGCCAGCAGTGAGGGACTAGCGGTGTACAATGAGCAGTTCTTC.

This chain joins TRBV11-2 and TRBJ2-3, with D possibly being TRBD1 (7 bases). Germline V CDR1 and CDR2: SGHAT, FQNNGV. V shed 5 bases and J shed 2 bases, with 14 bases lying between them. The CDR3 runs 15 residues. The CDR3 here is CASSAGQLSTDTQYF. The CDR3 DNA reads as TGTGCCAGCAGCGCGGGACAGCTTTCCACAGATACGCAGTATTTT. The entire variable domain, with the rest obtained from reference TRBV11-2 and TRBJ2-3, is as follows: EAGVAQSPRYKIIEKRQSVAFWCNPISGHATLYWYQQILGQGPKLLIQFQNNGVVDDSQLPKDRFSAERLKGVDSTLKIQPAKLEDSAVYLCASSAGQLSTDTQYFGPGTRLTVL.

The rearrangement uses TRBV6-6 and TRBJ2-1; D unclear. CDR3 length: 13 residues. V dropped 0 bases and J dropped 9 bases, with 9 bases sitting between them. The germline CDR1 and CDR2 sequences are MNHNY and SVGAGI (reference sequence). The CDR3, as DNA: TGTGCCAGCAGTTACTCGACATTGGGTGAGCAGTTCTTC. This translates into CASSYSTLGEQFF.

This clone has a handful of counts. This chain uses TRBV11-2 with TRBJ1-2, with TRBD1 matching over 7 bases. The CDR3 covers 16 residues. V lost 3 bases and J lost 5; bases outside the gene matches: 12. The germline V gene has CDR1 SGHAT and CDR2 FQNNGV. The CDR3 is CASSLTGKGIRYGYTF. Written as DNA, the CDR3 is TGTGCCAGCAGCTTGACAGGGAAGGGGATTAGATATGGCTACACCTTC.

The V call is TRBV5-4, the J call TRBJ1-1, with D unresolved. Per the germline V gene, CDR1 is SGHNT and CDR2 is YYREEE (reference sequence). This CDR3 contains 13 residues. V lost 1 base, J lost 5 bases, and 9 bases lay in between. CDR3 residues: CASSLILGTEAFF. The CDR3 DNA reads TGTGCCAGCAGCTTGATTCTGGGTACTGAAGCTTTCTTT.

The V call is TRBV27, the J call TRBJ1-2, with 10 bases matching TRBD1. V trimming: 5 bases; J trimming: 4 bases; junction bases outside the gene matches: 7. The CDR3 length is 15 residues. Germline V gene sequence: CDR1 MNHEY, CDR2 SMNVEV (reference sequence). For the CDR3, the DNA is TGTGCCAGCAGTCCCGGGACAGGGGACAGCTATGGCTACACCTTC. Residues: CASSPGTGDSYGYTF.

The chain recombines TRBV5-6 with TRBJ1-1, with D unresolved. The length of the CDR3 is 13 residues. Germline CDR1 is SGHDT and CDR2 is YYEEEE. With 2 bases removed from V and 4 bases from J, the gap between germline ends came to 9 bases. The CDR3 bases are TGTGCCAGCAGCTTCAGCGGTGGCACTGAAGCTTTCTTT. Amino acid sequence: CASSFSGGTEAFF. The full variable domain, completed using reference TRBV5-6 and TRBJ1-1, is DAGVTQSPTHLIKTRGQQVTLRCSPKSGHDTVSWYQQALGQGPQFIFQYYEEEERQRGNFPDRFSGHQFPNYSSELNVNALLLGDSALYLCASSFSGGTEAFFGQGTRLTVV.

The V gene is TRBV9, the J gene TRBJ1-6; D gene unclear. Germline CDR1 SGDLS, CDR2 YYNGEE. The CDR3 covers 14 residues. V was clipped by 6 bases and J by 8 bases, with 15 bases between them. CDR3 bases: TGTGCCAGCACCGTGTTTCCTCGGGATTCACCCCTCCACTTT. Protein product: CASTVFPRDSPLHF. Full variable domain (rest looked up from reference TRBV9 and TRBJ1-6): DSGVTQTPKHLITATGQRVTLRCSPRSGDLSVYWYQQSLDQGLQFLIQYYNGEERAKGNILERFSAQQFPDLHSELNLSSLELGDSALYFCASTVFPRDSPLHFGNGTRLTVT.

J is TRBJ2-5 and V is TRBV7-6; 7 bases fit TRBD2. Germline lookup yields CDR1 SGHVS and CDR2 FNYEAQ. The CDR3 extends over 15 amino acids. V lost 0 bases to trimming and J lost 2 bases; unmatched junction nucleotides: 3. The CDR3 loop reads CASSLAAGLQETQYF. CDR3 coding DNA: TGTGCCAGCAGCTTAGCAGCGGGGCTTCAAGAGACCCAGTACTTC.

As concerns this clone: At one end, the junction sequence differs from germline, possibly due to a read error. This chain uses TRBV5-6 with TRBJ2-7; D gene uncertain. CDR3 length: 14 residues. Germline V CDR1 and CDR2: SGHDT, YYEEEE. CDR3 sequence reads: CVSSLNVRLYEQYF. The CDR3, as DNA: TGTGTCAGCAGCTTAAATGTCAGACTCTACGAGCAGTACTTC.

In DNA, the CDR3 is TGTGCCAGCAGCCAAGAGCCAGGGGTGGGGCAATATAATTCACCCCTCCACTTT. Its protein is CASSQEPGVGQYNSPLHF. The rearrangement links TRBV4-2 to TRBJ1-6; possibly TRBD1 for D (6 bases). Trimming left V 0 bases short and J 4 bases short, with 16 bases between. The CDR3 runs to 18 residues. CDR1 LGHNA and CDR2 YNFKEQ come from the germline V gene.

This clone was detected only a few times. The rearrangement uses TRBV4-1 and TRBJ1-4; 8 nucleotides match TRBD1. CDR3 length equals 14 residues. The J segment lost 8 bases and the V segment lost 4 bases, leaving 6 bases of the junction unmatched. Germline V gene sequence: CDR1 MGHRA, CDR2 YSYEKL. In DNA form, the CDR3 reads TGCGCCAGCAGCCCGACAGGGGAGTACGAAAAACTGTTTTTT. Its translation: CASSPTGEYEKLFF.

This rearrangement joins TRBV11-2 to TRBJ2-7, with a weak D call TRBD1 (5 bases). Trimming shortened V by 1 base and J by 4 bases, and 8 bases separated the two germline ends. Germline V gene sequence: CDR1 SGHAT, CDR2 FQNNGV. There are 13 residues in the CDR3. The CDR3 region is CASSLGTKYEQYF. The DNA of the CDR3 is TGTGCCAGCAGCTTAGGGACAAAATACGAGCAGTACTTC.

Concerning this clone itself: Other DNA sequences from this sample encode an identical CDR3 as well. The V gene is TRBV9, the J gene TRBJ1-4; D call uncertain. From germline, CDR1 is SGDLS and CDR2 YYNGEE. This CDR3 is 16 amino acids long. Trimming took off 0 bases at V and 4 bases at J, with 13 bases between the two ends. CDR3 DNA: TGTGCCAGCAGCGTAGAGGTTACGGGGAGTAATGAAAAACTGTTTTTT. This translates into CASSVEVTGSNEKLFF.

The chain's CDR3 is CASSFANEQFF. CDR3 DNA sequence: TGTGCCAGCAGCTTCGCCAATGAGCAGTTCTTC. V gene TRBV7-6 combines with J gene TRBJ2-1; D gene ambiguous. Trimming left V 3 bases short and J 6 bases short, with 3 bases between. The CDR3 has 11 residues. Germline V gene lookup returns CDR1 SGHVS and CDR2 FNYEAQ.